Below, 2 T cell receptor beta chains from the same sample are listed, as sequenced in a study of metastatic and nonmetastatic thyroid tumors. TCRdb reprocessed the PCR reads via MiXCR. The sample consists of more than 70,000 clones, approximately 9% of them appearing once. Each patient came to thyroid surgery without any prior treatment (of any kind). The sequencing sample was made of blood. These receptor sequences come from a female donor with papillary thyroid cancer or a benign thyroid nodule (not recorded which). Some clones in this sample may be carry-over from other donors' samples.

This clone occurred many times. The chain links TRBV4-1 to TRBJ2-2; TRBD2 is a possible D gene (5 bases). V was shortened by 1 base and J by 5 bases, with 8 bases between the two germline ends. The CDR3 contains 14 residues. Per germline, CDR1 MGHRA and CDR2 YSYEKL. In DNA, the CDR3 is TGCGCCAGCAGCCAAGCACAGCGGACCGGGGAGCTGTTTTTT. This codes for CASSQAQRTGELFF.

This clone has ten or more counts. This chain links TRBV5-4 with TRBJ1-4; the match to TRBD1 covers 7 bases. Trimming took 5 bases from V and 8 from J; bases not matched to a gene: 9. The CDR3 contains 14 residues. The germline V gene has CDR1 SGHNT and CDR2 YYREEE (reference sequence). The CDR3, as DNA: TGTGCCAGCAGATCCGGGACAGAAAAAGAAAAACTGTTTTTT. It codes for CASRSGTEKEKLFF.